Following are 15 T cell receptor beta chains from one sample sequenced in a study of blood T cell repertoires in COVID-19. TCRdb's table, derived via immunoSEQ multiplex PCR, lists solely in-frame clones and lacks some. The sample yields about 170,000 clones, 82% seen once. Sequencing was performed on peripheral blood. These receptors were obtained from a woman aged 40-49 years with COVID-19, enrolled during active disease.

The CDR3: CASSLHAGAYEQYF. CDR3 DNA sequence: TGTGCCAGCAGCTTGCACGCCGGGGCCTACGAGCAGTACTTC. The rearrangement joins TRBV5-4 to TRBJ2-7, with D tentatively TRBD2 (5 bases). The length of the CDR3 is 14 residues. V lost 1 base, J lost 2 bases, and 10 bases lay in between. Germline V gives CDR1 SGHNT, CDR2 YYREEE (reference sequence). Looking up the rest from reference TRBV5-4 and TRBJ2-7 gives the full variable domain: ETGVTQSPTHLIKTRGQQVTLRCSSQSGHNTVSWYQQALGQGPQFIFQYYREEENGRGNFPPRFSGLQFPNYSSELNVNALELDDSALYLCASSLHAGAYEQYFGPGTRLTVT.

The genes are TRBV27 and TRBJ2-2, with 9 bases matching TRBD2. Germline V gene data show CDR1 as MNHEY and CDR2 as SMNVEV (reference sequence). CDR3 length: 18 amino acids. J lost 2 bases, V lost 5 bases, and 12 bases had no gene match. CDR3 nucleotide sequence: TGTGCCAGCAGTACCCGGACTAGCGCCTATCTTAACACCGGGGAGCTGTTTTTT. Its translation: CASSTRTSAYLNTGELFF.

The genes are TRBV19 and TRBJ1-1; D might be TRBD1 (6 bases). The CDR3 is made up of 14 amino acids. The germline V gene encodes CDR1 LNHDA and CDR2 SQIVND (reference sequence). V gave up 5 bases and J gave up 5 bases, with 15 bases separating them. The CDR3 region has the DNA TGTGCCAGTAGTCGGGAACAGGGAATGACTGAAGCTTTCTTT. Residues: CASSREQGMTEAFF. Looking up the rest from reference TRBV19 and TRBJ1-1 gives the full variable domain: DGGITQSPKYLFRKEGQNVTLSCEQNLNHDAMYWYRQDPGQGLRLIYYSQIVNDFQKGDIAEGYSVSREKKESFPLTVTSAQKNPTAFYLCASSREQGMTEAFFGQGTRLTVV.

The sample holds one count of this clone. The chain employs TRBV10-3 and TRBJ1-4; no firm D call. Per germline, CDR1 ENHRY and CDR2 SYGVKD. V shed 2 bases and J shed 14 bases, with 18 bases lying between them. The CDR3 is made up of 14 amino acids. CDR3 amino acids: CAISELHEPEYLFF. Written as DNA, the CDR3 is TGTGCCATCAGTGAGCTACATGAACCGGAGTACCTGTTTTTT.

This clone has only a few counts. The CDR3: CASSLTGLETQYF. CDR3 in DNA: TGTGCCAGCTCCCTTACGGGGTTAGAGACCCAGTACTTC. The J gene is TRBJ2-5, the V gene TRBV18; a weak D match, TRBD2 (5 bases). V lost 6 bases and J lost 4, with 12 bases in between. CDR1 and CDR2 (germline): KGHSH, LQKENI. The CDR3 is 13 residues long.

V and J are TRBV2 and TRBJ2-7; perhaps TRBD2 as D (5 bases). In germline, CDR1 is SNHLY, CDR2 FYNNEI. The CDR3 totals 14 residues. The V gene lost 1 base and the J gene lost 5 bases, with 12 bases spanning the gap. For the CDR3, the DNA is TGTGCCAGCAGTGAAGGTGGGAGAGCCCACGAGCAGTACGTC. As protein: CASSEGGRAHEQYV.

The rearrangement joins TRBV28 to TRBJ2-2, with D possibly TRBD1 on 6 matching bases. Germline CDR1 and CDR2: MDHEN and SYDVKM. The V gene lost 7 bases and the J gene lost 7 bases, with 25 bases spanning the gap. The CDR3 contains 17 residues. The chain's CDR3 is CASTNNRDPILGGELFF. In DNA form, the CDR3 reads TGTGCCAGCACCAACAACAGGGATCCTATCCTTGGCGGGGAGCTGTTTTTT.

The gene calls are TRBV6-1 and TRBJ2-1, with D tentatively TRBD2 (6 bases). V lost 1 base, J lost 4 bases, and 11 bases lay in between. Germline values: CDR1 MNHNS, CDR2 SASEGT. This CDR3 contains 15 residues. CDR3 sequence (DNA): TGTGCCAGCAGTGAAGAACGGACTAAATACAATGAGCAGTTCTTC. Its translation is CASSEERTKYNEQFF.

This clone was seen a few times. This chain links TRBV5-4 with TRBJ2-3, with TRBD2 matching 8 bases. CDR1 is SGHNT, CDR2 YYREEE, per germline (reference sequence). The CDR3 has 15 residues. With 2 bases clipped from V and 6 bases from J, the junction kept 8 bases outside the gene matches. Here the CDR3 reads CASSFSGTRADTQYF. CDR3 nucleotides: TGTGCCAGCAGCTTTAGCGGGACACGGGCGGATACGCAGTATTTT.

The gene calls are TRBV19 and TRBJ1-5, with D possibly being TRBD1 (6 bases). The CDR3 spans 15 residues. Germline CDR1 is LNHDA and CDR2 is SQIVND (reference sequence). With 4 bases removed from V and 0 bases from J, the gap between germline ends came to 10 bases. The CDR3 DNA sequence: TGTGCCAGTAGTACGGGACACTATAGCAATCAGCCCCAGCATTTT. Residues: CASSTGHYSNQPQHF.

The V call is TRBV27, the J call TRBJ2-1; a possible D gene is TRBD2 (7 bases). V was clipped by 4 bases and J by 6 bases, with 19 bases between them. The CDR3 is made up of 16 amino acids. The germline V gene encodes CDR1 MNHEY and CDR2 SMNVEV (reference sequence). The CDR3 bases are TGTGCCAGCAGTTACCCGGGGGGCCGTCCGGGCAATGAGCAGTTCTTC. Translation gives CASSYPGGRPGNEQFF.

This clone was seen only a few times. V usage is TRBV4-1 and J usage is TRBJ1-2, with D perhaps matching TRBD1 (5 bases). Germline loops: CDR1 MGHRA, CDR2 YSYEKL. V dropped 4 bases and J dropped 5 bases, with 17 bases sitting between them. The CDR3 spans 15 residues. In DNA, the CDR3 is TGCGCCAGCAGCCCCCTTTCCGGGGGAGAATATGGCTACACCTTC. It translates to CASSPLSGGEYGYTF.

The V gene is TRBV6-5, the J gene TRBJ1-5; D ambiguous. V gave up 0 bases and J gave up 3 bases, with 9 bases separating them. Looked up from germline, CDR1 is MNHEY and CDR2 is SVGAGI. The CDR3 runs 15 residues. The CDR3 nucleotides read TGTGCCAGCAGTTACTCGAGAGGGAACAATCAGCCCCAGCATTTT. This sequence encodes CASSYSRGNNQPQHF.

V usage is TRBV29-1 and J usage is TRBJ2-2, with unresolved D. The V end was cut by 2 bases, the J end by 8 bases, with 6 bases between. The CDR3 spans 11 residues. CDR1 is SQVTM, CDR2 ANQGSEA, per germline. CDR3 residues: CSVETPGELFF. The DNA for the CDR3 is TGCAGCGTTGAAACTCCTGGGGAGCTGTTTTTT.

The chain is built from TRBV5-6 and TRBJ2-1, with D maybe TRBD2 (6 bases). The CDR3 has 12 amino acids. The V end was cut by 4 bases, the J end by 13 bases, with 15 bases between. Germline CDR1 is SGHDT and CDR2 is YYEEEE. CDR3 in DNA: TGTGCCAGCAGCAGACGGGACTTACAACAGTTCTTC. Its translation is CASSRRDLQQFF.